The 21 T cell receptor beta chains below were found in one sample sequenced in a study of blood T cells in healthy people across ages. Combining a sample-barcoded 5' primer with a J-beta primer mix, a second PCR ran for 7 to 11 cycles. TCRdb processed the 5' RACE reads anew with MiXCR; each CDR3 protein has one entry. Found here are some 700,000 distinct CDR3 sequences, 22% of them singletons; the top ten hold 22%. The material sequenced was blood. The receptors originated from a man in his sixties or seventies in good health.

In its sample, this clonotype was seen many times. The V and J genes are TRBV29-1 and TRBJ2-5, with a possible D match to TRBD1 (5 bases). The CDR3 extends over 13 amino acids. Germline V lookup: CDR1 SQVTM, CDR2 ANQGSEA. Between the trimmed V and J ends, which lost 7 bases and 2 bases, there was a span of 14 bases. CDR3 DNA: TGCAGCGGTCACGACAGAATACAAGAGACCCAGTACTTC. This encodes CSGHDRIQETQYF.

This clonotype appeared many times. J is TRBJ2-3 and V is TRBV12-3 or TRBV12-4; D is perhaps TRBD1 (6 bases). This CDR3 has 13 amino acids. Trimming cost V 10 bases and J 3 bases, with 14 bases left between them. CDR3 DNA: TGTGCCACCACCGGACAGCTTACAGATACGCAGTATTTT. Its translation: CATTGQLTDTQYF.

This clonotype was observed at least ten times. This chain joins TRBV6-6 and TRBJ2-3; no clear D gene. Trimming cost V 4 bases and J 6 bases, with 8 bases left between them. In germline, CDR1 is MNHNY, CDR2 SVGAGI (reference sequence). This CDR3 is 12 amino acids long. The CDR3 bases are TGTGCCAGCAGTTCACGTATGGATACGCAGTATTTT. Encoded protein: CASSSRMDTQYF.

This clonotype occurred a few times. V gene TRBV11-2 combines with J gene TRBJ2-7; the match to TRBD1 covers 8 bases. The DNA matches TRBJ2-1 better at its end, which makes the J call doubtful. The CDR3 extends over 16 amino acids. Germline V lookup: CDR1 SGHAT, CDR2 FQNNGV. The CDR3 sequence: CASSVGQGISYNEQFF. In DNA, the CDR3 is TGTGCCAGCAGCGTTGGACAGGGAATTTCCTACAATGAGCAGTTCTTC.

This clonotype appeared a few times. This sequence joins TRBV18 and TRBJ2-5; TRBD1 matches at 9 bases. The end of the DNA aligns better with TRBJ2-7, so the J call may be wrong. The CDR3 totals 13 residues. Germline CDR1 and CDR2: KGHSH and LQKENI. CDR3 nucleotides: TGTGCCAGCACACTGGGACAGGGCTACGAGCAGTACTTC. Its protein product is CASTLGQGYEQYF.

The chain joins TRBV18 to TRBJ2-7; D unclear. V lost 3 bases to trimming and J lost 1 base, with 10 bases between them. Per germline, CDR1 KGHSH and CDR2 LQKENI. This CDR3 has 14 amino acids. Here the CDR3 reads CASSPSWQSYEQYF. CDR3 coding DNA: TGTGCCAGCTCACCTTCTTGGCAGTCCTACGAGCAGTACTTC.

The CDR3 spells CASSLSSLAGALVETQYF. The CDR3 bases are TGTGCCAGCAGTTTAAGCTCCCTAGCGGGAGCTCTAGTGGAGACCCAGTACTTC. The chain recombines TRBV12-3 or TRBV12-4 with TRBJ2-5, with 10 nucleotides matching TRBD2. The CDR3 length is 18 residues. Unmatched junction bases numbered 14, after V lost 2 bases and J lost 5 bases.

This clonotype was counted many times. The chain is built from TRBV20-1 and TRBJ2-1, with D possibly being TRBD2 (6 bases). The V and J ends lost 0 bases and 12 bases respectively, with 9 bases between them. The V gene's germline CDR1 is DFQATT and CDR2 SNEGSKA (reference sequence). CDR3 length: 11 amino acids. The CDR3 nucleotides are TGCAGTGCTAGAGATCGGGGAGGGCAGTTCTTC. Its protein is CSARDRGGQFF.

This clonotype was observed a handful of times. One base away lies a much larger clone, so this may be a sequencing read error. The gene calls are TRBV20-1 and TRBJ1-2; weak D call: TRBD1 (5 bases). This CDR3 has 13 residues. Germline values: CDR1 DFQATT, CDR2 SNEGSKA (reference sequence). V was cut by 5 bases and J by 7 bases, with 17 bases left in between. The CDR3 loop is CSALPGRGPGYTF. The CDR3 DNA is TGCAGTGCTCTACCCGGACGGGGACCTGGCTACACCTTC.

Here the CDR3 reads CAISWEVNEKLFF. CDR3 nucleotides: TGTGCCATCAGTTGGGAGGTTAATGAAAAACTGTTTTTT. The chain has TRBV10-3 and TRBJ1-4; D remains ambiguous. The CDR3 extends over 13 amino acids. V was pared by 5 bases and J by 4 bases, with 8 bases between. Per the germline V gene, CDR1 is ENHRY and CDR2 is SYGVKD.

In this sample, this clonotype turned up a few times. The chain is built from TRBV9 and TRBJ2-6, with D hard to call. Germline assignment: CDR1 SGDLS and CDR2 YYNGEE. Trimming removed 0 bases from V and 2 bases from J, with 6 bases in between. This CDR3 is 15 amino acids long. CDR3 sequence reads: CASSVAPTGANVLTF. As DNA, the CDR3 is TGTGCCAGCAGCGTAGCTCCAACTGGGGCCAACGTCCTGACTTTC.

As regards this clonotype: A much larger clone lies a single base off, so this may be a read error. The V and J genes are TRBV12-3 or TRBV12-4 and TRBJ2-3, with no clear D. This CDR3 comprises 12 residues. CDR3 loop: CASSLGVDTEYF. In nucleotides, the CDR3 is TGTGCCAGCAGTTTAGGTGTGGATACGGAGTATTTT.

In its sample, this clonotype was seen a few times. The rearrangement joins TRBV3-1 to TRBJ1-2, with D unresolved. CDR1 and CDR2 (germline): LGHDT, YNNKEL (reference sequence). V was pared by 4 bases and J by 4 bases, with 7 bases between. The CDR3 is 12 amino acids. CDR3 bases: TGTGCCAGCAGCCCCGGCTTCTATGGCTACACCTTC. Residues: CASSPGFYGYTF.

The chain has TRBV20-1 and TRBJ1-6, with no clear D. Germline loops: CDR1 DFQATT, CDR2 SNEGSKA (reference sequence). CDR3 length equals 13 residues. The germline V and J ends were trimmed by 7 bases and 0 bases, with 7 bases remaining between them. The CDR3 DNA reads as TGCAGTGTTGGGAGCTCCTATAATTCACCCCTCCACTTT. This sequence encodes CSVGSSYNSPLHF.

This clonotype was observed a few times. The chain carries TRBV5-1 and TRBJ2-5; D possibly corresponds to TRBD2 (5 bases). Germline loops: CDR1 SGHRS, CDR2 YFSETQ. V was shortened by 4 bases and J by 2 bases, with 12 bases between the two germline ends. This CDR3 is built from 14 residues. The CDR3 DNA sequence: TGCGCCAGCAGCGCGGCGGGTCGACAAGAGACCCAGTACTTC. It specifies CASSAAGRQETQYF.

This clonotype appeared a few times. This chain links TRBV20-1 with TRBJ2-3; 15 bases line up with TRBD2. With 6 bases clipped from V and 6 bases from J, the junction kept 16 bases outside the gene matches. This CDR3 is built from 18 residues. Germline loops: CDR1 DFQATT, CDR2 SNEGSKA (reference sequence). The CDR3 DNA is TGCAGTGCCGGCGGACTAGCGGGAGGGGACCTAATGCGTGATACGCAGTATTTT. Amino acids: CSAGGLAGGDLMRDTQYF.

The chain recombines TRBV6-5 with TRBJ2-5, with TRBD1 matching over 10 bases. The J call may be wrong; the DNA end is better matched by TRBJ2-7. The CDR3 has 14 residues. CDR1 is MNHEY and CDR2 is SVGAGI in the germline V gene. This CDR3 is CASSKGQGGYEQYF. CDR3 bases: TGTGCCAGCAGTAAAGGACAGGGGGGCTACGAGCAGTACTTC.

The V gene is TRBV19, the J gene TRBJ1-2; 9 nucleotides agree with TRBD1. J lost 8 bases, V lost 4 bases, and 14 bases had no gene match. Germline V lookup: CDR1 LNHDA, CDR2 SQIVND (reference sequence). The CDR3 loop spans 16 amino acids. CDR3 DNA sequence: TGTGCCAGTAGTACCCTAATCCCTGACAGGGGGAAGGGCTACACCTTC. Amino acid sequence: CASSTLIPDRGKGYTF.

CDR3 sequence reads: CASSSTDVSGYTF. The DNA of the CDR3 is TGTGCCAGCAGCTCGACAGATGTCTCGGGCTACACCTTC. The V and J genes are TRBV5-5 and TRBJ1-2, with D perhaps TRBD1 (5 bases). CDR3 length: 13 residues. V was clipped by 3 bases and J by 8 bases, with 14 bases between them. Germline values: CDR1 SGHKS, CDR2 YYEKEE (reference sequence).

As regards this clonotype: Germline and junction disagree at one end, which may indicate a read error. V and J are TRBV12-3 or TRBV12-4 and TRBJ2-1; D may be TRBD2 (6 bases). This CDR3 has 14 amino acids. In nucleotides, the CDR3 is TGTGCCAGCAGATTAGCGGAAGCCTACAATGAGCAGTTCTTC. It yields the protein CASRLAEAYNEQFF.

CDR3 in DNA: TGTGCCATCAGTGAGGGTCAGGACGCAGATACGCAGTATTTT. Translating it yields CAISEGQDADTQYF. The V gene is TRBV10-3, the J gene TRBJ2-3; D ambiguous. Trimming stripped 2 bases from V and 4 bases from J, with 10 bases between. CDR3 length: 14 amino acids. From germline, CDR1 is ENHRY and CDR2 SYGVKD.